Below, one T cell receptor (beta chain) is given with its context. There were TCR beta CDR3 regions amplified from RNA transcripts. The TCR CDR3 was amplified in a first-round RT-PCR using the HTBI primer set. MiXCR, run by TCRdb on the multiplex PCR reads, gives a single entry per CDR3 protein. Altogether about 420,000 distinct CDR3 sequences are present, roughly 13% being singletons, with the ten largest covering around 5.3%. The sample originates from a study of T cells in Graves' hyperthyroidism and ophthalmopathy. Trimming pared 5 bases from V and 6 bases from J, leaving 11 bases between. Germline loops: CDR1 MNHNS, CDR2 SASEGT. The CDR3 runs to 13 residues. A lack of ophthalmopathy progression within 18 months defined stable Graves' hyperthyroidism. Pregnant or lactating patients were excluded, as were those with uncontrolled infection or other autoimmune disease.

Sequenced input: blood. This chain connects TRBV6-1 to TRBJ1-5; D is unclear. This clonotype was sampled from a woman aged 18 to 35 with Graves' hyperthyroidism. The CDR3 spells CASSSSAAQPQHF. The CDR3 region has the DNA TGTGCCAGCAGTTCGAGCGCCGCTCAGCCCCAGCATTTT.